These 15 T cell receptor beta chains originate from one sample sequenced in a study of blood T cell repertoires in COVID-19. The method was immunoSEQ multiplex PCR; TCRdb's version includes in-frame clones alone and lacks a portion of them. The sample yields some 250,000 clones, roughly four fifths seen once. The specimen sequenced was peripheral blood. The receptors originated from a woman aged 80 or over with COVID-19, enrolled during active disease.

J is TRBJ2-1 and V is TRBV7-3; 13 nucleotides match TRBD2. V shed 5 bases and J 8 bases; nucleotides not matched to a gene: 15. Germline lookup yields CDR1 SGHTA and CDR2 FQGTGA. The CDR3 contains 18 residues. CDR3 residues: CASSPVWTSGGKGDEQFF. The CDR3 bases are TGTGCCAGCAGCCCAGTCTGGACTAGCGGGGGTAAAGGGGATGAGCAGTTCTTC.

The chain combines TRBV9 with TRBJ1-2; weak D call: TRBD1 (5 bases). Between the trimmed V and J ends, which lost 7 bases and 4 bases, there was a span of 20 bases. The CDR3 spans 15 residues. In germline, CDR1 is SGDLS, CDR2 YYNGEE. The chain's CDR3 is CASRLSPTGGYGYTF. CDR3 sequence (DNA): TGTGCCAGCCGCCTTTCCCCCACAGGCGGCTATGGCTACACCTTC.

V and J are TRBV5-1 and TRBJ2-7; tentative D call: TRBD1 (5 bases). Germline-derived CDR1 and CDR2 are SGHRS and YFSETQ. The CDR3 spans 14 residues. V was trimmed by 4 bases and J by 0 bases, leaving 11 bases between them. Written as DNA, the CDR3 is TGCGCCAGCAGCCGAGACAGTAACTCCTACGAGCAGTACTTC. Amino acids: CASSRDSNSYEQYF.

This clone was picked up a small number of times. The chain recombines TRBV6-2 or TRBV6-3 with TRBJ2-1, with D unresolved. V was shortened by 1 base and J by 7 bases, with 8 bases between the two germline ends. This CDR3 has 13 amino acids. Germline lookup yields CDR1 MNHEY and CDR2 SVGEGT. CDR3 loop: CASSYYPTNEQFF. The CDR3 DNA reads TGTGCCAGCAGTTACTACCCGACTAATGAGCAGTTCTTC.

The rearrangement links TRBV7-9 to TRBJ1-2, with TRBD1 identical over 9 bases. The CDR3 covers 13 residues. From germline, CDR1 is SEHNR and CDR2 FQNEAQ (reference sequence). J lost 7 bases, V lost 5 bases, and 5 bases had no gene match. CDR3 protein: CASSRGQGSGYTF. The CDR3 DNA reads as TGTGCCAGCAGCCGGGGACAGGGATCTGGCTACACCTTC.

This clone has more than one count but fewer than ten. The chain carries TRBV6-6 and TRBJ1-3, with 7 bases matching TRBD1. Per germline, CDR1 MNHNY and CDR2 SVGAGI (reference sequence). Trimming at V came to 6 bases and at J to 4 bases, leaving 6 bases not matched to a gene. The CDR3 is 14 residues long. CDR3 bases: TGTGCCAGCAGGACCCCGGGACAGGGAAACACCATATATTTT. This sequence encodes CASRTPGQGNTIYF.

The J gene is TRBJ2-2, the V gene TRBV18, with 11 positions matching TRBD1. From germline, CDR1 is KGHSH and CDR2 LQKENI. The CDR3 extends over 16 amino acids. The junction had 7 bases not matched to a gene; V was cut back by 3 bases and J by 7 bases. CDR3 sequence (DNA): TGTGCCAGCTCACCTTTGGACAGGGGGCTCAGCGGGGAGCTGTTTTTT. This codes for CASSPLDRGLSGELFF.

The V and J genes are TRBV3-1 (or the pseudogene TRBV3-2) and TRBJ1-1, with 8 positions matching TRBD1. The CDR3 consists of 14 residues. Germline V gene sequence: CDR1 LGHDT, CDR2 YNNKEL (reference sequence). The V segment lost 5 bases and the J segment 8 bases; nucleotides outside the gene matches: 10. The CDR3 DNA reads TGTGCCAGCAGCTACAGGGGGTCGGAGTGGGAAGCTTTCTTT. It encodes CASSYRGSEWEAFF.

This clone was seen only a few times. The rearrangement links TRBV2 to TRBJ2-2; D might be TRBD2 (5 bases). CDR3 length: 16 amino acids. The ends were cut back, 0 bases at V and 1 base at J, with 9 bases in the middle. Germline values: CDR1 SNHLY, CDR2 FYNNEI. As DNA, the CDR3 is TGTGCCAGCAGTGAAGCTGGACTGTTGAACACCGGGGAGCTGTTTTTT. Translated, it gives CASSEAGLLNTGELFF.

This clone was counted ten times or more. The rearrangement joins TRBV7-9 to TRBJ2-3; tentatively, D is TRBD1 (6 bases). The ends were cut back, 1 base at V and 0 bases at J, with 8 bases in the middle. The CDR3 loop spans 15 amino acids. Germline lookup yields CDR1 SEHNR and CDR2 FQNEAQ (reference sequence). CDR3 nucleotides: TGTGCCAGCAGCTTAGGGACAGCCAGCACAGATACGCAGTATTTT. Translated: CASSLGTASTDTQYF.

This chain connects TRBV4-3 to TRBJ1-1, with 10 nucleotides matching TRBD1. With 2 bases clipped from V and 5 bases from J, the junction kept 5 bases outside the gene matches. Per the germline V gene, CDR1 is LGHNA and CDR2 is YSLEER. The CDR3 is 15 amino acids. This CDR3 reads CASSQRRQGATEAFF. In DNA, the CDR3 is TGCGCCAGCAGCCAACGCCGACAGGGGGCGACTGAAGCTTTCTTT.

This rearrangement joins TRBV5-4 to TRBJ1-3; 8 nucleotides align to TRBD1. The trim removed 0 bases at V and 7 bases at J, leaving 9 bases unmatched. The CDR3 loop spans 16 amino acids. The germline V gene encodes CDR1 SGHNT and CDR2 YYREEE (reference sequence). DNA of the CDR3: TGTGCCAGCAGCTTGGGGCCACCCACAGGGGGTAACACCATATATTTT. Its protein is CASSLGPPTGGNTIYF.

This clone was detected only once. The V gene is TRBV2, the J gene TRBJ1-5; the D gene is possibly TRBD1 (6 bases). Per germline, CDR1 SNHLY and CDR2 FYNNEI. The V gene lost 7 bases and the J gene lost 0 bases, with 16 bases spanning the gap. The CDR3 loop spans 16 amino acids. The CDR3 nucleotides are TGTGCCAGCACCGGAGGACAGCCATATAGCAATCAGCCCCAGCATTTT. Residues: CASTGGQPYSNQPQHF. Together with reference TRBV2 and TRBJ1-5, the CDR3 gives the full variable domain: EPEVTQTPSHQVTQMGQEVILRCVPISNHLYFYWYRQILGQKVEFLVSFYNNEISEKSEIFDDQFSVERPDGSNFTLKIRSTKLEDSAMYFCASTGGQPYSNQPQHFGDGTRLSIL.

The chain combines TRBV5-4 with TRBJ1-3; 7 bases are shared with TRBD1. CDR3 length: 15 amino acids. V lost 0 bases to trimming and J lost 7 bases; unmatched junction nucleotides: 7. The germline V gene has CDR1 SGHNT and CDR2 YYREEE (reference sequence). Here the CDR3 DNA reads TGTGCCAGCAGCTTGGATCCCAGGGGGAGTAACACCATATATTTT. Encoded protein: CASSLDPRGSNTIYF.

This rearrangement joins TRBV14 to TRBJ2-2, with TRBD1 identical over 12 bases. The germline V gene has CDR1 SGHDN and CDR2 FVKESK. The CDR3 runs to 15 residues. J was trimmed by 4 bases and V by 4 bases; bases with no gene match: 1. CDR3 sequence reads: CASSRGQGATGELFF. In DNA, the CDR3 is TGTGCCAGCAGCCGGGGACAGGGGGCCACCGGGGAGCTGTTTTTT.